The 14 T cell receptor beta chains below all came from one sample that was sequenced in a study of technical replicates of blood from several donors. The protocol was immunoSEQ multiplex PCR, while the TCRdb copy is restricted to in-frame clones and leaves out a portion. Of about 73,000 clones in the sample, 90% to 95% were seen once. What was sequenced was PBMCs. These receptors all come from a human donor in good health. Some clones in this sample may be carry-over from other donors' samples.

V usage is TRBV5-1 and J usage is TRBJ2-2, with D possibly matching TRBD2 (5 bases). The V and J ends lost 5 bases and 3 bases respectively, with 11 bases between them. Looked up from germline, CDR1 is SGHRS and CDR2 is YFSETQ. This CDR3 is 14 amino acids long. CDR3 nucleotides: TGCGCCAGCAGGTGGCTAGCCGACACCGGGGAGCTGTTTTTT. This gives the protein CASRWLADTGELFF. The full variable domain, completed using reference TRBV5-1 and TRBJ2-2, is KAGVTQTPRYLIKTRGQQVTLSCSPISGHRSVSWYQQTPGQGLQFLFEYFSETQRNKGNFPGRFSGRQFSNSRSEMNVSTLELGDSALYLCASRWLADTGELFFGEGSRLTVL.

This chain uses TRBV7-9 with TRBJ2-7; 7 bases match TRBD2. The CDR3 runs to 13 residues. V trimming: 6 bases; J trimming: 4 bases; junction bases outside the gene matches: 6. Germline CDR1 and CDR2: SEHNR and FQNEAQ (reference sequence). The CDR3 DNA is TGTGCCAGCAGTCCTAGCGGAGGATACGAGCAGTACTTC. Encoded protein: CASSPSGGYEQYF.

The genes are TRBV12-2 and TRBJ2-7; TRBD2, the table's D call, was not compared with the DNA. TRBV12-2 is a listed pseudogene. The length of the CDR3 is 13 residues. The CDR3 coding sequence is TGTGCAAGTCGCCTCGGGTCGTCCTACGAGCAGTACTTC. This encodes CASRLGSSYEQYF.

CDR3 in amino acids: CASSYEGQGATDTQYF. The CDR3 DNA reads TGTGCCAGCAGCTACGAAGGACAGGGGGCAACAGATACGCAGTATTTT. The genes are TRBV9 and TRBJ2-3, with 11 positions matching TRBD1. Germline lookup yields CDR1 SGDLS and CDR2 YYNGEE. The V segment lost 4 bases and the J segment 3 bases; nucleotides outside the gene matches: 7. This CDR3 spans 16 amino acids.

The V call is TRBV7-6, the J call TRBJ1-4; tentatively, D is TRBD1 (5 bases). Trimming removed 5 bases from V and 4 bases from J, with 11 bases in between. The CDR3 spans 14 residues. Germline V lookup: CDR1 SGHVS, CDR2 FNYEAQ. The CDR3 here is CASSQTEVNEKLFF. DNA of the CDR3: TGTGCCAGCAGCCAGACAGAAGTTAATGAAAAACTGTTTTTT.

The chain links TRBV7-9 to TRBJ1-1, with 7 nucleotides matching TRBD1. Germline CDR1 is SEHNR and CDR2 is FQNEAQ (reference sequence). The CDR3 loop spans 13 amino acids. Unmatched junction bases numbered 2, after V lost 6 bases and J lost 1 base. The CDR3 DNA is TGTGCCAGCAGTCGGGACAGGAACACTGAAGCTTTCTTT. It specifies CASSRDRNTEAFF.

This chain joins TRBV6-6 and TRBJ1-2; a possible D gene is TRBD1 (5 bases). CDR1 and CDR2 from the germline V gene are MNHNY and SVGAGI (reference sequence). V lost 6 bases to trimming and J lost 0 bases, with 8 bases between them. The CDR3 contains 13 residues. CDR3 in amino acids: CASSPGSNYGYTF. The CDR3 region has the DNA TGTGCCAGCAGCCCAGGGTCTAACTATGGCTACACCTTC.

The chain couples TRBV6-1 to TRBJ2-3; D might be TRBD2 (5 bases). The CDR3 contains 13 residues. Trimming stripped 5 bases from V and 6 bases from J, with 12 bases between. Germline V gene data show CDR1 as MNHNS and CDR2 as SASEGT. The CDR3 DNA sequence: TGTGCCAGCAGTTTAGCGAAAGGGGATACGCAGTATTTT. As protein: CASSLAKGDTQYF.

The chain combines TRBV7-9 with TRBJ2-1, with 9 positions matching TRBD2. The J segment lost 8 bases and the V segment lost 2 bases, leaving 1 base of the junction unmatched. The CDR3 runs to 13 residues. Germline CDR1 is SEHNR and CDR2 is FQNEAQ (reference sequence). Here the CDR3 reads CASSLLAGYEQFF. DNA of the CDR3: TGTGCCAGCAGCTTACTAGCGGGGTATGAGCAGTTCTTC.

The genes are TRBV7-3 and TRBJ2-1, with D possibly matching TRBD2 (6 bases). There are 17 residues in the CDR3. The germline V gene encodes CDR1 SGHTA and CDR2 FQGTGA. Trimming pared 5 bases from V and 0 bases from J, leaving 17 bases between. The CDR3 nucleotides read TGTGCCAGCAGCGAAATGGTGGAGGGCAGCTCCTACAATGAGCAGTTCTTC. Residues: CASSEMVEGSSYNEQFF.

The chain recombines TRBV7-6 with TRBJ1-4; 9 positions agree with TRBD1. This CDR3 spans 14 amino acids. The trim removed 4 bases at V and 10 bases at J, leaving 7 bases unmatched. Looked up from germline, CDR1 is SGHVS and CDR2 is FNYEAQ. CDR3 sequence: CASSSMDRGRKLFF. In DNA, the CDR3 is TGTGCCAGCAGCTCGATGGACAGGGGCAGAAAACTGTTTTTT.

The chain joins TRBV13 to TRBJ2-7; TRBD1 might be the D (5 bases). This CDR3 region has 14 residues. V gave up 3 bases and J gave up 4 bases, with 13 bases separating them. The germline gives CDR1 PRHDT, CDR2 FYEKMQ (reference sequence). The CDR3 DNA reads TGTGCCAGCAGCTTTCAGGGTGTAGAGTACGAGCAGTACTTC. This gives the protein CASSFQGVEYEQYF.

The gene calls are TRBV7-9 and TRBJ1-3; D is uncertain. Trimming took off 2 bases at V and 4 bases at J, with 9 bases between the two ends. The germline V gene has CDR1 SEHNR and CDR2 FQNEAQ (reference sequence). The CDR3 has 14 residues. CDR3 in amino acids: CASSLTGHGNTIYF. The CDR3 DNA follows: TGTGCCAGCAGCTTAACGGGTCACGGAAACACCATATATTTT.

V and J are TRBV18 and TRBJ2-7; 7 bases match TRBD2. Trimming at V came to 4 bases and at J to 0 bases, leaving 6 bases not matched to a gene. CDR1 KGHSH and CDR2 LQKENI come from the germline V gene. The CDR3 spans 15 residues. The CDR3: CASSLYKRDSYEQYF. The CDR3 nucleotides read TGTGCCAGCTCACTATACAAGCGGGACTCCTACGAGCAGTACTTC.